The 28 T cell receptor beta chains in this list originate from one sample, sequenced in a study of blood T cell repertoires in COVID-19. TCRdb's table, derived via immunoSEQ multiplex PCR, lists solely in-frame clones and lacks some. The sample has 150,000 to 200,000 clones; 82% are singletons. The sequencing sample was made of peripheral blood. The receptors come from an older woman with acute or convalescent COVID-19.

The gene calls are TRBV4-1 and TRBJ2-7; D may be TRBD2 (6 bases). Germline lookup yields CDR1 MGHRA and CDR2 YSYEKL. V was shortened by 4 bases and J by 4 bases, with 14 bases between the two germline ends. The CDR3 has 14 residues. As DNA, the CDR3 is TGCGCCAGCAGCCTGCAGGAGGGGCCGTACGAGCAGTACTTC. Translating gives CASSLQEGPYEQYF.

This chain connects TRBV30 to TRBJ1-2; 8 nucleotides line up with TRBD1. V gave up 4 bases and J gave up 5 bases; unmatched junction bases: 6. The CDR3 contains 13 residues. Germline V gene sequence: CDR1 GTSNPN, CDR2 SVGIG (reference sequence). Written as DNA, the CDR3 is TGTGCCTGGAACCCAGACAGGGGATATGGCTACACCTTC. It codes for CAWNPDRGYGYTF.

This clone appeared a few times. V and J are TRBV20-1 and TRBJ1-6, with D maybe TRBD1 (6 bases). V was clipped by 3 bases and J by 7 bases, with 16 bases between them. The CDR3 totals 15 residues. The germline CDR1 and CDR2 sequences are DFQATT and SNEGSKA (reference sequence). This CDR3 reads CSASGPGGINSPLHF. CDR3 sequence (DNA): TGCAGTGCTAGTGGCCCGGGGGGCATAAATTCACCCCTCCACTTT.

This chain links TRBV6-5 with TRBJ2-3; 9 bases are shared with TRBD1. This CDR3 comprises 15 residues. V was clipped by 0 bases and J by 4 bases; unmatched bases: 2. Germline V CDR1 and CDR2: MNHEY, SVGAGI. The CDR3 loop is CASSYSRDRADTQYF. The CDR3 DNA reads as TGTGCCAGCAGTTACTCGAGGGACAGGGCAGATACGCAGTATTTT.

This clone has just a few counts. As DNA, the CDR3 is TGTGCCAGCAGTTTGGGAGGAGGTAATGAAAAACTGTTTTTT. Translated, it gives CASSLGGGNEKLFF. The J gene is TRBJ1-4, the V gene TRBV28, with unresolved D. Trimming took 3 bases from V and 4 from J, leaving 9 bases between them. Per the germline V gene, CDR1 is MDHEN and CDR2 is SYDVKM. This CDR3 comprises 14 residues.

V usage is TRBV3-1 (or the pseudogene TRBV3-2) and J usage is TRBJ2-1; 10 bases align to TRBD2. In germline, CDR1 is LGHDT, CDR2 YNNKEL (reference sequence). V trimming: 1 base; J trimming: 9 bases; junction bases outside the gene matches: 9. The CDR3 loop spans 16 amino acids. The DNA of the CDR3 is TGTGCCAGCAGCCAAGTTCGGGCTAGCGGGAGCGGTGAGCAGTTCTTC. This sequence encodes CASSQVRASGSGEQFF.

The J gene is TRBJ1-6, the V gene TRBV7-2; 9 nucleotides align to TRBD1. With V trimmed by 0 bases and J by 8 bases, 5 bases remained unmatched. Germline CDR1 is SGHTA and CDR2 is FQGNSA. The CDR3 runs 16 residues. The CDR3 region is CASSLAGTGTYSPLHF. The DNA of the CDR3 is TGTGCCAGCAGCTTAGCAGGGACAGGGACTTATTCACCCCTCCACTTT.

The genes are TRBV4-3 and TRBJ1-2; D unresolved. Germline CDR1 LGHNA, CDR2 YSLEER. V shed 0 bases and J shed 2 bases, with 25 bases lying between them. The CDR3 runs to 20 residues. In nucleotides, the CDR3 is TGCGCCAGCAGCCAAGAGACCCCGCACGGGTCGGTGCTTAGAAACTATGGCTACACCTTC. Translated, it gives CASSQETPHGSVLRNYGYTF.

This clone was seen only once. The chain recombines TRBV28 with TRBJ2-1, with TRBD2 matching 11 bases. This CDR3 has 16 amino acids. J gave up 0 bases and V 4 bases, and 2 bases lay outside the gene matches. In germline, CDR1 is MDHEN, CDR2 SYDVKM. The CDR3 reads CASSSGLADSYNEQFF. CDR3 DNA sequence: TGTGCCAGCAGTTCGGGACTAGCGGACTCCTACAATGAGCAGTTCTTC.

The V and J genes are TRBV5-1 and TRBJ1-1, with TRBD1 matching 7 bases. V dropped 4 bases and J dropped 0; count of bases not matched to a gene: 6. The length of the CDR3 is 15 residues. Looked up from germline, CDR1 is SGHRS and CDR2 is YFSETQ. CDR3 region: CASSPIGGMNTEAFF. The CDR3 DNA sequence: TGCGCCAGCAGCCCTATAGGGGGCATGAACACTGAAGCTTTCTTT.

The chain couples TRBV5-6 to TRBJ2-5; TRBD1 agrees at 9 bases. CDR3 size: 15 residues. Germline V gives CDR1 SGHDT, CDR2 YYEEEE. J lost 5 bases, V lost 0 bases, and 5 bases had no gene match. CDR3 nucleotides: TGTGCCAGCAGCTTGGCCGGGACAGGGTTGGAGACCCAGTACTTC. It translates to CASSLAGTGLETQYF.

This clone was picked up a small number of times. The gene calls are TRBV30 and TRBJ2-7; TRBD1 is a possible D gene (5 bases). The germline V gene has CDR1 GTSNPN and CDR2 SVGIG (reference sequence). This CDR3 has 13 amino acids. Deletions cut 1 base from V and 0 bases from J, with 7 bases between. The chain's CDR3 is CAWSGRASYEQYF. The DNA of the CDR3 is TGTGCCTGGAGTGGCAGGGCCTCCTACGAGCAGTACTTC. Full variable domain (missing parts from reference TRBV30 and TRBJ2-7): SQTIHQWPATLVQPVGSPLSLECTVEGTSNPNLYWYRQAAGRGLQLLFYSVGIGQISSEVPQNLSASRPQDRQFILSSKKLLLSDSGFYLCAWSGRASYEQYFGPGTRLTVT.

The chain links TRBV24-1 to TRBJ2-5; the match to TRBD2 covers 7 bases. V was clipped by 2 bases and J by 4 bases; unmatched bases: 6. The CDR3 loop spans 15 amino acids. The germline V gene encodes CDR1 KGHDR and CDR2 SFDVKD. The CDR3 sequence is CATSDSGRGVETQYF. The CDR3 DNA is TGTGCCACCAGTGATTCGGGGAGGGGAGTAGAGACCCAGTACTTC.

The rearrangement joins TRBV30 to TRBJ1-4, with D possibly TRBD1 on 6 matching bases. V lost 4 bases and J lost 8, with 11 bases in between. Per germline, CDR1 GTSNPN and CDR2 SVGIG (reference sequence). The CDR3 sequence is 12 residues long. CDR3 loop: CAWTGVEEKLFF. CDR3 in DNA: TGTGCCTGGACAGGGGTTGAAGAAAAACTGTTTTTT. Looking up the rest from reference TRBV30 and TRBJ1-4 gives the full variable domain: SQTIHQWPATLVQPVGSPLSLECTVEGTSNPNLYWYRQAAGRGLQLLFYSVGIGQISSEVPQNLSASRPQDRQFILSSKKLLLSDSGFYLCAWTGVEEKLFFGSGTQLSVL.

The genes are TRBV7-9 and TRBJ2-2, with D tentatively TRBD1 (6 bases). V gave up 4 bases and J gave up 0 bases, with 9 bases separating them. Germline CDR1 SEHNR, CDR2 FQNEAQ (reference sequence). The CDR3 consists of 15 residues. The CDR3 sequence: CASSSQGANTGELFF. CDR3 DNA sequence: TGTGCCAGCAGCTCACAGGGTGCGAACACCGGGGAGCTGTTTTTT.

CDR3 residues: CASSQDLAGGDYNEQFF. CDR3 DNA: TGCGCCAGCAGCCAAGATTTAGCGGGGGGTGACTACAATGAGCAGTTCTTC. The chain recombines TRBV4-3 with TRBJ2-1; 10 bases fit TRBD2. V shed 0 bases and J 3 bases; nucleotides not matched to a gene: 5. This CDR3 comprises 17 residues. Germline loops: CDR1 LGHNA, CDR2 YSLEER.

The chain couples TRBV10-3 to TRBJ2-2, with 9 bases lining up with TRBD2. Germline CDR1 is ENHRY and CDR2 is SYGVKD. This CDR3 has 17 amino acids. The V gene end was trimmed by 2 bases and the J gene end by 2 bases; junction bases not matched to a gene: 6. CDR3 in DNA: TGTGCCATCAGTGAGGCGGCTAGCGGGGAAAACACCGGGGAGCTGTTTTTT. It is translated as CAISEAASGENTGELFF.

The rearrangement joins TRBV6-5 to TRBJ2-7; 12 bases are a match to TRBD2. J lost 2 bases, V lost 5 bases, and 1 base had no gene match. CDR3 length: 14 amino acids. Germline lookup yields CDR1 MNHEY and CDR2 SVGAGI. This CDR3 reads CASSRTSGTYEQYF. The CDR3 DNA sequence: TGTGCCAGCAGTCGGACTAGCGGGACCTACGAGCAGTACTTC.

The gene calls are TRBV6-2 or TRBV6-3 and TRBJ1-5; 7 nucleotides line up with TRBD1. Germline-derived CDR1 and CDR2 are MNHEY and SVGEGT. The ends lost 2 bases at V and 3 bases at J; junction bases unmatched: 10. This CDR3 is built from 17 residues. The CDR3, as DNA: TGTGCCAGCAGTTACCCTACCGACAGGGTGTCCAATCAGCCCCAGCATTTT. Translating gives CASSYPTDRVSNQPQHF.

The chain combines TRBV5-1 with TRBJ2-3; TRBD2 aligns across 8 bases. Germline-derived CDR1 and CDR2 are SGHRS and YFSETQ. V trimming: 3 bases; J trimming: 1 base; junction bases outside the gene matches: 7. The CDR3 is 16 residues long. This chain's CDR3 is CASSSGVTSGTDTQYF. DNA of the CDR3: TGCGCCAGCAGCTCGGGGGTGACTAGCGGCACAGATACGCAGTATTTT.

This chain connects TRBV19 to TRBJ2-1; TRBD1 is a possible D gene (6 bases). This CDR3 spans 13 amino acids. Germline V gives CDR1 LNHDA, CDR2 SQIVND (reference sequence). Trimming removed 4 bases from V and 5 bases from J, with 9 bases in between. CDR3 residues: CASSTGQNNEQFF. The DNA for the CDR3 is TGTGCCAGTAGTACCGGACAGAACAATGAGCAGTTCTTC.

The gene calls are TRBV5-1 and TRBJ2-5; possible D gene TRBD1, 6 bases. The CDR3 has 13 residues. The V and J ends lost 2 bases and 5 bases respectively, with 10 bases between them. Per germline, CDR1 SGHRS and CDR2 YFSETQ. The CDR3 nucleotides are TGCGCCAGCAGCTTCGGCCAGGGGGAGACCCAGTACTTC. It yields the protein CASSFGQGETQYF. The whole variable domain, filled in from reference TRBV5-1 and TRBJ2-5, reads KAGVTQTPRYLIKTRGQQVTLSCSPISGHRSVSWYQQTPGQGLQFLFEYFSETQRNKGNFPGRFSGRQFSNSRSEMNVSTLELGDSALYLCASSFGQGETQYFGPGTRLLVL.

The chain is built from TRBV25-1 and TRBJ1-2; unclear D gene. The ends were cut back, 4 bases at V and 7 bases at J, with 7 bases in the middle. The length of the CDR3 is 11 residues. The germline V gene encodes CDR1 MGHDK and CDR2 SYGVNS. CDR3 bases: TGTGCCAGCAGTGCCTCCTTTGGCTACACCTTC. Protein sequence: CASSASFGYTF.

This clone was detected a few times. This chain joins TRBV29-1 and TRBJ2-7; TRBD1 aligns across 8 bases. The trim removed 4 bases at V and 4 bases at J, leaving 6 bases unmatched. The CDR3 runs to 13 residues. CDR1 is SQVTM and CDR2 is ANQGSEA in the germline V gene. The CDR3 nucleotides read TGCAGCGTTGGAACAGGGGGGTTATACGAGCAGTACTTC. Translation gives CSVGTGGLYEQYF.

The chain has TRBV10-3 and TRBJ1-2; D gene ambiguous. Germline loops: CDR1 ENHRY, CDR2 SYGVKD. V was clipped by 2 bases and J by 3 bases, with 7 bases between them. The CDR3 is made up of 13 amino acids. The CDR3 loop reads CAISESLHYGYTF. CDR3 sequence (DNA): TGTGCCATCAGTGAGAGCTTACACTATGGCTACACCTTC.

The chain has TRBV7-2 and TRBJ1-6; 7 bases map to TRBD1. V shed 4 bases, J shed 3 bases, and the junction held 0 bases outside the gene matches. Germline CDR1 and CDR2: SGHTA and FQGNSA. The CDR3 has 14 residues. The CDR3 DNA is TGTGCCAGCAGCTGGGACAGCTATAATTCACCCCTCCACTTT. Its protein is CASSWDSYNSPLHF.

The chain uses TRBV19 and TRBJ1-1; D gene unclear. The V end was cut by 7 bases, the J end by 0 bases, with 24 bases between. Germline assignment: CDR1 LNHDA and CDR2 SQIVND (reference sequence). This CDR3 is 18 amino acids long. CDR3 sequence reads: CASTSSRSRGGMNTEAFF. In nucleotides, the CDR3 is TGTGCCAGTACCTCATCTCGAAGTCGAGGAGGGATGAACACTGAAGCTTTCTTT.

This clone was counted only a few times. The V and J genes are TRBV29-1 and TRBJ1-1; weak D call: TRBD1 (5 bases). V gave up 0 bases and J gave up 1 base, with 6 bases separating them. Looked up from germline, CDR1 is SQVTM and CDR2 is ANQGSEA. The CDR3 consists of 13 residues. The CDR3 reads CSVEDGANTEAFF. The CDR3 coding sequence is TGCAGCGTTGAAGATGGGGCGAACACTGAAGCTTTCTTT.